Below are 30 T cell receptor beta chains sequenced from a single sample in a study of regulatory T cells in long-lasting Graves disease. Sample time point: newly diagnosed GD, antithyroid drugs for less than 3 months. RNA extracted from PBMCs served as the sequencing template. The TCR beta library used iRepertoire HTBI primers with Arm-PCR amplification of CDR3. TCRdb fed the multiplex PCR reads into MiXCR, producing one record per CDR3 protein. This table has about 220,000 distinct CDR3 sequences, around 20% appearing once. These data also formed part of another study, on T cells in Graves' hyperthyroidism and ophthalmopathy.

Sequenced here: peripheral blood mononuclear cells (PBMCs), sampled at new diagnosis, from a patient treated with antithyroid drugs. All receptors come from a woman in her twenties or thirties with Graves disease.

This clonotype was detected many times. The chain joins TRBV28 to TRBJ2-3, with TRBD1 identical over 8 bases. CDR1 and CDR2 from the germline V gene are MDHEN and SYDVKM. Trimming cost V 3 bases and J 1 base; bases outside gene matches: 15. The length of the CDR3 is 19 residues. CDR3 in amino acids: CASSLWSWTGSRGTDTQYF. The CDR3 coding sequence is TGTGCCAGCAGTTTGTGGTCCTGGACAGGGAGTAGGGGCACAGATACGCAGTATTTT.

This clonotype was observed many times. The chain combines TRBV2 with TRBJ2-1; TRBD2 agrees at 11 bases. Germline assignment: CDR1 SNHLY and CDR2 FYNNEI. This CDR3 contains 15 residues. The V gene end was trimmed by 6 bases and the J gene end by 9 bases; junction bases not matched to a gene: 10. As DNA, the CDR3 is TGTGCCAGCAGGGAGACTAGCGGGACTCCGGTTGAGCAGTTCTTC. This encodes CASRETSGTPVEQFF.

The rearrangement joins TRBV5-1 to TRBJ2-4; perhaps D is TRBD1 or TRBD2 (7 bases each). Between the trimmed V and J ends, which lost 4 bases and 1 base, there was a span of 9 bases. The V gene's germline CDR1 is SGHRS and CDR2 YFSETQ. CDR3 size: 14 residues. The CDR3 reads CASSQGGAKNIQYF. For the CDR3, the DNA is TGCGCCAGCAGCCAGGGGGGGGCCAAAAACATTCAGTACTTC.

This clonotype showed up many times. The chain joins TRBV7-8 to TRBJ2-2; D might be TRBD2 (6 bases). The CDR3 extends over 16 amino acids. V was pared by 3 bases and J by 4 bases, with 15 bases between. Germline assignment: CDR1 SGHVS and CDR2 FQNEAQ. The DNA for the CDR3 is TGTGCCAGCAGCTTCGGCGGCAGGGAGGCCACCGGGGAGCTGTTTTTT. Its translation: CASSFGGREATGELFF.

Many counts were recorded for this clonotype. The rearrangement joins TRBV2 to TRBJ2-3; 7 positions match TRBD1. V lost 8 bases and J lost 1; bases outside the gene matches: 6. CDR3 length: 14 amino acids. CDR1 SNHLY and CDR2 FYNNEI come from the germline V gene. The CDR3 DNA sequence: TGTGCCAGCCACGGTGGGACAGGCACAGATACGCAGTATTTT. This encodes CASHGGTGTDTQYF.

The chain carries TRBV30 and TRBJ1-1; 8 bases are shared with TRBD1. Looked up from germline, CDR1 is GTSNPN and CDR2 is SVGIG (reference sequence). V trimming: 0 bases; J trimming: 8 bases; junction bases outside the gene matches: 5. This CDR3 is built from 13 residues. The CDR3 protein is CAWSVQAGGEAFF. CDR3 bases: TGTGCCTGGAGTGTGCAGGCAGGGGGCGAAGCTTTCTTT.

This chain joins TRBV6-1 and TRBJ1-3; D is perhaps TRBD1 (6 bases). The V end was cut by 6 bases, the J end by 2 bases, with 11 bases between. Germline V gene data show CDR1 as MNHNS and CDR2 as SASEGT. CDR3 length: 14 residues. CDR3 coding DNA: TGTGCCAGCAGGGAACAGGGAGCTGGAAACACCATATATTTT. The encoded protein is CASREQGAGNTIYF.

This clonotype was observed at least ten times. CDR3 bases: TGTGCCAGCAGTCCTCGACTAGCGGGGAATGAGCAGTTCTTC. It yields the protein CASSPRLAGNEQFF. The V and J genes are TRBV28 and TRBJ2-1, with TRBD2 matching over 11 bases. The CDR3 spans 14 residues. Germline loops: CDR1 MDHEN, CDR2 SYDVKM. V lost 5 bases and J lost 7; bases outside the gene matches: 4.

In this sample, this clonotype turned up many times. This rearrangement joins TRBV7-6 to TRBJ1-1; TRBD1 agrees at 10 bases. The length of the CDR3 is 15 residues. CDR1 and CDR2 from the germline V gene are SGHVS and FNYEAQ. V lost 5 bases to trimming and J lost 5 bases; unmatched junction nucleotides: 8. This CDR3 is CASSPGQGVQTEAFF. CDR3 sequence (DNA): TGTGCCAGCAGCCCCGGACAGGGGGTACAAACTGAAGCTTTCTTT.

This clonotype was seen repeatedly, ten times or more. The rearrangement joins TRBV27 to TRBJ2-5; the D is unclear. Germline assignment: CDR1 MNHEY and CDR2 SMNVEV (reference sequence). The CDR3 has 12 residues. V lost 3 bases and J lost 1, with 3 bases in between. The DNA for the CDR3 is TGTGCCAGCAGTTTTGTCCAAGAGACCCAGTACTTC. Amino acid sequence: CASSFVQETQYF.

This clonotype was counted at least ten times. The rearrangement links TRBV12-3 or TRBV12-4 to TRBJ2-1; possible D gene TRBD2, 5 bases. The CDR3 contains 15 residues. V lost 6 bases and J 5 bases, leaving 17 bases between the germline ends. CDR3 in DNA: TGTGCCAGCAGCTCCCCAGCGGCGAGGCACAATGAGCAGTTCTTC. This gives the protein CASSSPAARHNEQFF.

Worth noting for this clonotype: A far larger clone lies a single base away; this is likely a read error. This chain connects TRBV2 to TRBJ2-1; TRBD2 aligns across 10 bases. The J call may be wrong; the DNA end is better matched by TRBJ2-5. The CDR3 is 14 residues long. The germline gives CDR1 SNHLY, CDR2 FYNNEI. As DNA, the CDR3 is TGTGCCAGCAGTGCCGGACTAGCGGAAGAGACCCAGTACTTC. As protein: CASSAGLAEETQYF.

This clonotype was counted ten times or more. CDR3 in amino acids: CASSSSRRHRPNYGYTF. CDR3 DNA: TGTGCCAGCAGTTCATCCCGAAGGCACAGACCTAACTATGGCTACACCTTC. The chain couples TRBV6-5 to TRBJ1-2; D not certain. This CDR3 region has 17 residues. Germline CDR1 and CDR2: MNHEY and SVGAGI. The ends were cut back, 4 bases at V and 0 bases at J, with 18 bases in the middle.

V and J are TRBV19 and TRBJ2-3, with 7 bases matching TRBD2. V lost 5 bases and J lost 0; bases outside the gene matches: 8. Germline V gene data show CDR1 as LNHDA and CDR2 as SQIVND (reference sequence). The length of the CDR3 is 16 residues. Here the CDR3 reads CASSLPSGPSTDTQYF. The CDR3 coding sequence is TGTGCCAGTAGTCTTCCTAGCGGTCCTAGCACAGATACGCAGTATTTT. Filled out from reference TRBV19 and TRBJ2-3, the complete variable domain reads DGGITQSPKYLFRKEGQNVTLSCEQNLNHDAMYWYRQDPGQGLRLIYYSQIVNDFQKGDIAEGYSVSREKKESFPLTVTSAQKNPTAFYLCASSLPSGPSTDTQYFGPGTRLTVL.

V usage is TRBV28 and J usage is TRBJ2-7; 9 bases are a match to TRBD1. In germline, CDR1 is MDHEN, CDR2 SYDVKM. The CDR3 totals 14 residues. V lost 1 base, J lost 3 bases, and 1 base stayed unmatched. CDR3 nucleotides: TGTGCCAGCAGTTTATTGGGACAGGGCTACGAGCAGTACTTC. Translating gives CASSLLGQGYEQYF.

Many counts were recorded for this clonotype. The rearrangement links TRBV20-1 to TRBJ2-5, with 12 bases identical to TRBD1. The germline CDR1 and CDR2 sequences are DFQATT and SNEGSKA (reference sequence). V was pared by 6 bases and J by 5 bases, with 7 bases of the junction left unmatched. The CDR3 is 14 amino acids. The CDR3 DNA sequence: TGCAGTGCCCCCGGGACAGGGGGCTTGGAGACCCAGTACTTC. It codes for CSAPGTGGLETQYF.

This chain links TRBV28 with TRBJ2-1, with D possibly being TRBD2 (7 bases). There are 21 residues in the CDR3. Germline-derived CDR1 and CDR2 are MDHEN and SYDVKM. V lost 5 bases to trimming and J lost 0 bases, with 29 bases between them. The CDR3 here is CASSQWSYWGGSRSSYNEQFF. CDR3 DNA: TGTGCCAGCAGTCAATGGTCCTATTGGGGGGGCTCAAGGAGCTCCTACAATGAGCAGTTCTTC.

Written as DNA, the CDR3 is TGCAGTGCTAGATCCAGGATTCGGGACAGGCGCTCTTTTGATACGCAGTATTTT. Its translation is CSARSRIRDRRSFDTQYF. V gene TRBV20-1 combines with J gene TRBJ2-3, with 8 bases matching TRBD1. Germline V CDR1 and CDR2: DFQATT, SNEGSKA (reference sequence). The CDR3 consists of 18 residues. J lost 6 bases, V lost 2 bases, and 19 bases had no gene match.

The sample holds many counts of this clonotype. The J gene is TRBJ2-3, the V gene TRBV7-2; maybe TRBD2 (5 bases). The CDR3 contains 13 residues. Per germline, CDR1 SGHTA and CDR2 FQGNSA. V lost 5 bases, J lost 4 bases, and 10 bases lay in between. This chain's CDR3 is CASSPDWSDTQYF. The CDR3 DNA is TGTGCCAGCAGCCCGGACTGGTCAGATACGCAGTATTTT.

This clonotype has a count of ten or more. The V gene is TRBV11-2, the J gene TRBJ1-1; D possibly corresponds to TRBD1 (5 bases). This CDR3 is 15 amino acids long. Trimming shortened V by 4 bases and J by 0 bases, and 12 bases separated the two germline ends. Germline CDR1 SGHAT, CDR2 FQNNGV. This chain's CDR3 is CASSSGGNLNTEAFF. CDR3 nucleotides: TGTGCCAGCAGCTCGGGGGGGAATCTGAACACTGAAGCTTTCTTT.

This clonotype was observed many times. The V gene is TRBV18, the J gene TRBJ2-5; 7 positions agree with TRBD1. Unmatched junction bases numbered 12, after V lost 6 bases and J lost 5 bases. Germline CDR1 and CDR2: KGHSH and LQKENI. CDR3 length: 15 residues. The CDR3 bases are TGTGCCAGCTCGGTCCGACAGGGAGTGACGGAGACCCAGTACTTC. Amino acid sequence: CASSVRQGVTETQYF. Variable domain in full (rest from reference TRBV18 and TRBJ2-5): NAGVMQNPRHLVRRRGQEARLRCSPMKGHSHVYWYRQLPEEGLKFMVYLQKENIIDESGMPKERFSAEFPKEGPSILRIQQVVRGDSAAYFCASSVRQGVTETQYFGPGTRLLVL.

This clonotype was detected ten times or more. The chain recombines TRBV6-1 with TRBJ2-6; 7 bases align to TRBD1. The V gene's germline CDR1 is MNHNS and CDR2 SASEGT. The CDR3 length is 16 residues. V lost 1 base to trimming and J lost 2 bases; unmatched junction nucleotides: 2. In DNA, the CDR3 is TGTGCCAGCAGTGAAGACAGGGGAACTGGGGCCAACGTCCTGACTTTC. Amino acids: CASSEDRGTGANVLTF.

The chain employs TRBV4-2 and TRBJ2-3, with D maybe TRBD2 (7 bases). CDR1 LGHNA and CDR2 YNFKEQ come from the germline V gene. With 1 base removed from V and 2 bases from J, the gap between germline ends came to 13 bases. This CDR3 has 16 residues. CDR3: CASSQGGGALTDTQYF. CDR3 in DNA: TGTGCCAGCAGCCAAGGTGGGGGGGCCCTCACAGATACGCAGTATTTT.

At least ten counts were recorded for this clonotype. The chain couples TRBV5-1 to TRBJ2-7; 8 bases fit TRBD1. The CDR3 has 15 residues. After removal of 2 bases from V and 1 base from J, the junction contained 5 bases not matched to a gene. Germline CDR1 and CDR2: SGHRS and YFSETQ. CDR3 sequence reads: CASSFGQGNSYEQYF. For the CDR3, the DNA is TGCGCCAGCAGCTTCGGACAGGGTAATTCCTACGAGCAGTACTTC.

This sequence joins TRBV29-1 and TRBJ1-2; weak D call: TRBD1 (5 bases). The CDR3 spans 16 residues. Germline CDR1 SQVTM, CDR2 ANQGSEA. V was pared by 1 base and J by 7 bases, with 22 bases between. The CDR3 nucleotides read TGCAGCGTTGAAGCTCCCAGGGCTGGGATCGGGTTTGGCTACACCTTC. Its protein product is CSVEAPRAGIGFGYTF. The whole variable domain, filled in from reference TRBV29-1 and TRBJ1-2, reads SAVISQKPSRDICQRGTSLTIQCQVDSQVTMMFWYRQQPGQSLTLIATANQGSEATYESGFVIDKFPISRPNLTFSTLTVSNMSPEDSSIYLCSVEAPRAGIGFGYTFGSGTRLTVV.

This clonotype was recorded at least ten times. The J gene is TRBJ2-7, the V gene TRBV4-1; no clear D. Germline lookup yields CDR1 MGHRA and CDR2 YSYEKL. CDR3 length equals 12 residues. Between the trimmed V and J ends, which lost 4 bases and 6 bases, there was a span of 10 bases. The CDR3 is CASSPTGGEQYF. The CDR3 nucleotides read TGCGCCAGCAGCCCAACTGGCGGCGAGCAGTACTTC.

Concerning this clonotype itself: This is likely an artifact of a read error, given a far larger clone one base away. The rearrangement uses TRBV13 and TRBJ1-1; TRBD1 agrees at 7 bases. CDR1 PRHDT and CDR2 FYEKMQ come from the germline V gene (reference sequence). The V and J ends lost 5 bases and 10 bases, in that order; junction bases with no gene match: 16. The CDR3 spans 15 residues. CDR3 nucleotide sequence: TGTGCCAGCAGCCTAGACCTGTACCCGGGACAGAGAGCTTTCTTT. Translating it yields CASSLDLYPGQRAFF. Full variable domain (missing parts from reference TRBV13 and TRBJ1-1): AAGVIQSPRHLIKEKRETATLKCYPIPRHDTVYWYQQGPGQDPQFLISFYEKMQSDKGSIPDRFSAQQFSDYHSELNMSSLELGDSALYFCASSLDLYPGQRAFFGQGTRLTVV.

This clonotype was seen many times. The rearrangement joins TRBV7-9 to TRBJ1-5, with TRBD1 matching over 7 bases. The CDR3 runs 17 residues. V trimming: 3 bases; J trimming: 3 bases; junction bases outside the gene matches: 11. Germline values: CDR1 SEHNR, CDR2 FQNEAQ (reference sequence). CDR3 protein: CASSLGGGTDSNQPQHF. The CDR3 DNA sequence: TGTGCCAGCAGCTTGGGGGGAGGGACAGACTCCAATCAGCCCCAGCATTTT.

This rearrangement joins TRBV2 to TRBJ2-6; D gene unclear. The CDR3 loop spans 17 amino acids. Trimming stripped 6 bases from V and 1 base from J, with 16 bases between. Germline V lookup: CDR1 SNHLY, CDR2 FYNNEI. The DNA of the CDR3 is TGTGCCAGCAGGGGGTCGATACTCCAATCTGGGGCCAACGTCCTGACTTTC. Protein sequence: CASRGSILQSGANVLTF.

This clonotype was seen ten or more times. This chain connects TRBV6-5 to TRBJ1-5, with D unresolved. Per germline, CDR1 MNHEY and CDR2 SVGAGI. Trimming removed 4 bases from V and 1 base from J, with 11 bases in between. The CDR3 loop spans 15 amino acids. The CDR3 nucleotides are TGTGCCAGCAGTTCCCTCCCGGGGAGCAATCAGCCCCAGCATTTT. Residues: CASSSLPGSNQPQHF.